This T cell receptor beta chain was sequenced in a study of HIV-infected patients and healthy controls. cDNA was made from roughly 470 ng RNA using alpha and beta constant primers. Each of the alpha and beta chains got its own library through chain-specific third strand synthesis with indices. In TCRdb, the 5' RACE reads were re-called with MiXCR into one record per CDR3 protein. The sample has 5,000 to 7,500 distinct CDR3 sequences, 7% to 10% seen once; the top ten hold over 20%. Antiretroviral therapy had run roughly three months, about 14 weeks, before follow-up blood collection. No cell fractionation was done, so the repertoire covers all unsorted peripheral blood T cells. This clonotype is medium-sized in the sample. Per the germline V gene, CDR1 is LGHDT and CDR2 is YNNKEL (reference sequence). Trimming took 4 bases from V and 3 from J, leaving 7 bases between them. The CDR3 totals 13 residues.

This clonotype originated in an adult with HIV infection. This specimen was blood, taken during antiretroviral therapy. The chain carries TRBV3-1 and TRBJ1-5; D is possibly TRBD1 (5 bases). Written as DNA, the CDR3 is TGTGCCAGCAGCCTAGGGGACAATCAGCCCCAGCATTTT. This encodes CASSLGDNQPQHF.